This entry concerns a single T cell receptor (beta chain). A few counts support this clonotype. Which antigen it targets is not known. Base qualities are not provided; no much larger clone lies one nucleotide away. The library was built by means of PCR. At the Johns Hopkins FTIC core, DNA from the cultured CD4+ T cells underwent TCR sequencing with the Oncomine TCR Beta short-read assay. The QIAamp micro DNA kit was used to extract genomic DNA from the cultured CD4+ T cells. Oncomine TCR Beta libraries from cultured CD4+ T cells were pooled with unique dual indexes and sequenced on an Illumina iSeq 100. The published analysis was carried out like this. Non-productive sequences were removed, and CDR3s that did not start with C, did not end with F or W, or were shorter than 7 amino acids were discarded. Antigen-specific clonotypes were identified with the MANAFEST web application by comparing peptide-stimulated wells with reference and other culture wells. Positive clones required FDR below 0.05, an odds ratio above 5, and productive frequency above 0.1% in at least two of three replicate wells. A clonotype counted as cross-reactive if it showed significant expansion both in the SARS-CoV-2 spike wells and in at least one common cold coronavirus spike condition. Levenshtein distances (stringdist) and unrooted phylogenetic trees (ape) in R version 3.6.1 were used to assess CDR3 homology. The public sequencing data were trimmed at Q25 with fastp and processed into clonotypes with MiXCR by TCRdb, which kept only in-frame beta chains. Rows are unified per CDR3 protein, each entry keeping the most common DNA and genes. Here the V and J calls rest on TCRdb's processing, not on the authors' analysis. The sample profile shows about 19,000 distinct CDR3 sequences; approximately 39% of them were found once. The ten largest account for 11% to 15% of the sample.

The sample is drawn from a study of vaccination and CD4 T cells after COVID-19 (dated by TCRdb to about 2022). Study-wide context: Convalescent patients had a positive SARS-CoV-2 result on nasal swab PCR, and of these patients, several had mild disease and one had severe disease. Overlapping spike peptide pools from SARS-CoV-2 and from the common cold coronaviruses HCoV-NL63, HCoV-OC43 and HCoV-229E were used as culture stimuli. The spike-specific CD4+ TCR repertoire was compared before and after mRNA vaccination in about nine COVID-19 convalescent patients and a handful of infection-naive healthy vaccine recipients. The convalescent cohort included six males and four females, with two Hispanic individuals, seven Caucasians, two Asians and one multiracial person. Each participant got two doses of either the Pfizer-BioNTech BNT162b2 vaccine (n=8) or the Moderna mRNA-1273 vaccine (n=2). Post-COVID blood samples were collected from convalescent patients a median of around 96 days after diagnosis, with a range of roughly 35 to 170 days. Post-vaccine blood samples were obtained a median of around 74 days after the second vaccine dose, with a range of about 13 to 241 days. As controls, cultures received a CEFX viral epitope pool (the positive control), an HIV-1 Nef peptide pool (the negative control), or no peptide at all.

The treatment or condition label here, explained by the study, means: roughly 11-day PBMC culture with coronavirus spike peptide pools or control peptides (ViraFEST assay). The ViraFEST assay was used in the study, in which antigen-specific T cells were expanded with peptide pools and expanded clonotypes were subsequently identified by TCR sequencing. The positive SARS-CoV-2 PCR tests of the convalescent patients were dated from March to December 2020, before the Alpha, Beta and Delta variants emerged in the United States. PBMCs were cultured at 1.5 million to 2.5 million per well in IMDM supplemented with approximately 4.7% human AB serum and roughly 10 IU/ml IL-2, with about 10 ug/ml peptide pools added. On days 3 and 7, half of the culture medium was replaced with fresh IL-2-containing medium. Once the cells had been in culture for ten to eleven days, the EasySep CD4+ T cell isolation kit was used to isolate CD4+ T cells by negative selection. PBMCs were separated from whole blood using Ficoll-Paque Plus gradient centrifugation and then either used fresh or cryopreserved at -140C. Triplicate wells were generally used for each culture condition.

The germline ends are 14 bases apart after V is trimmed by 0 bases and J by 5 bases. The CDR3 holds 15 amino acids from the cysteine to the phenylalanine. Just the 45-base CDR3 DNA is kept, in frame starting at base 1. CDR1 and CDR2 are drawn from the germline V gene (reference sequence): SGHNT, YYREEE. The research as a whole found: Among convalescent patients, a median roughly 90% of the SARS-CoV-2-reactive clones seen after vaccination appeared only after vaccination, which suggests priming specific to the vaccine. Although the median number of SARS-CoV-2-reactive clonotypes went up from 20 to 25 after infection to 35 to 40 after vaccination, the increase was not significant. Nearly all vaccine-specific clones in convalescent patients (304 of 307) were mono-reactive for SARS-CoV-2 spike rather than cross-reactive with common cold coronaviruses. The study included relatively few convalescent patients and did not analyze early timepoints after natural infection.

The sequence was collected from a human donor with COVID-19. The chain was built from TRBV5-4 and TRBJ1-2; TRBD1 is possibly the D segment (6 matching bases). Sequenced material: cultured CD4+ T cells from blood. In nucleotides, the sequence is TGTGCCAGCAGCTTGGCGGGCCAGGGGATTTATGGCTACACCTTC. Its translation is CASSLAGQGIYGYTF.